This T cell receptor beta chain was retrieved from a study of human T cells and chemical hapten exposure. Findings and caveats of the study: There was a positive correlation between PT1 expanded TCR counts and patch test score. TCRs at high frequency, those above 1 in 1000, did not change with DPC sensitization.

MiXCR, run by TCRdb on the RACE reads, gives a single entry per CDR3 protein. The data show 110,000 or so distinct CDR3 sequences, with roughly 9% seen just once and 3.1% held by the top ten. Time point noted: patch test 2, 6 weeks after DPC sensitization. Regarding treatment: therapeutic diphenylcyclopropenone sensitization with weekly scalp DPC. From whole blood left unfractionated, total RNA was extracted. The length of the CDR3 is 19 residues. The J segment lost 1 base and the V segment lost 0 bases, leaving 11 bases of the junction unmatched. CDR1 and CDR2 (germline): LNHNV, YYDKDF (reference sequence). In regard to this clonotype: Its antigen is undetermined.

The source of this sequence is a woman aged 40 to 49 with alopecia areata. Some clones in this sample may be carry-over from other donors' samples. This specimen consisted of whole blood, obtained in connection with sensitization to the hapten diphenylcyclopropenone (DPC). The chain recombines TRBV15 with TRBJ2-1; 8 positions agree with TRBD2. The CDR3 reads CATSRDTMAGGASYNEQFF. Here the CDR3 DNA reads TGTGCCACCAGCAGAGATACAATGGCGGGGGGCGCATCCTACAATGAGCAGTTCTTC.